The next 30 T cell receptor beta chains were all read from a single sample in a study of early T cells in non-severe SARS-CoV-2 infection. In TCRdb, the 5' RACE reads were re-called with MiXCR into one record per CDR3 protein. This table has about 50,000 distinct CDR3 sequences, around 8% appearing once. The source material was whole blood. All receptors derive from an adult who was a healthcare worker with PCR-confirmed SARS-CoV-2 infection or an uninfected control (not recorded which).

The J gene is TRBJ2-2, the V gene TRBV20-1; 10 bases align to TRBD2. With 6 bases clipped from V and 4 bases from J, the junction kept 5 bases outside the gene matches. CDR1 is DFQATT and CDR2 is SNEGSKA in the germline V gene (reference sequence). This CDR3 spans 14 amino acids. The CDR3 is CSAMGLATTGELFF. CDR3 in DNA: TGCAGTGCCATGGGACTAGCGACCACCGGGGAGCTGTTTTTT.

The V and J genes are TRBV27 and TRBJ2-7, with 7 nucleotides matching TRBD1. Trimming at V came to 11 bases and at J to 6 bases, leaving 4 bases not matched to a gene. CDR3 length: 10 amino acids. Germline loops: CDR1 MNHEY, CDR2 SMNVEV (reference sequence). CDR3 amino acids: CAGPGGEQYF. The CDR3 region has the DNA TGTGCCGGGCCAGGGGGCGAGCAGTACTTC.

This clonotype occurred many times. V usage is TRBV18 and J usage is TRBJ2-7, with D perhaps being TRBD1 or TRBD2 (5 bases each). This CDR3 has 13 amino acids. Trimming removed 3 bases at V and 6 bases at J, with 12 bases between. Germline V gene lookup returns CDR1 KGHSH and CDR2 LQKENI. The CDR3 sequence: CASSPGPAPEQYF. The CDR3 DNA reads as TGTGCCAGCTCACCGGGACCGGCCCCCGAGCAGTACTTC.

This clonotype was detected only a few times. V usage is TRBV18 and J usage is TRBJ2-1; D is unresolved. The CDR3 is 13 residues long. Trimming took 3 bases from V and 6 from J, leaving 9 bases between them. Germline loops: CDR1 KGHSH, CDR2 LQKENI. The CDR3 sequence: CASSPMGINEQFF. The CDR3 DNA reads TGTGCCAGCTCACCTATGGGCATCAATGAGCAGTTCTTC.

This clonotype was recorded many times. V and J are TRBV7-2 and TRBJ2-7, with D unclear. The V gene lost 3 bases and the J gene lost 1 base, with 7 bases spanning the gap. Germline assignment: CDR1 SGHTA and CDR2 FQGNSA. CDR3 length: 13 amino acids. Here the CDR3 DNA reads TGTGCCAGCAGCTTCCCTCCTTCCTACGAGCAGTACTTC. As protein: CASSFPPSYEQYF.

This clonotype was recorded many times. The genes are TRBV20-1 and TRBJ2-2, with D perhaps matching TRBD1 (6 bases). The V gene lost 6 bases and the J gene lost 7 bases, with 18 bases spanning the gap. This CDR3 spans 14 amino acids. Germline V gene data show CDR1 as DFQATT and CDR2 as SNEGSKA (reference sequence). Here the CDR3 reads CSAKGERKNGELFF. DNA for the CDR3: TGCAGTGCAAAGGGGGAGCGGAAAAACGGGGAGCTGTTTTTT.

The V call is TRBV7-8, the J call TRBJ2-7, with a possible D match to TRBD1 (6 bases). Germline V gives CDR1 SGHVS, CDR2 FQNEAQ. V was cut by 5 bases and J by 1 base, with 12 bases left in between. This CDR3 has 14 residues. CDR3 sequence reads: CASSLRGYSYEQYF. CDR3 DNA sequence: TGTGCCAGCAGCCTGAGGGGGTATTCCTACGAGCAGTACTTC.

The chain joins TRBV7-2 to TRBJ2-7, with 7 bases fitting TRBD1. V gave up 1 base and J gave up 4 bases; unmatched junction bases: 7. Germline loops: CDR1 SGHTA, CDR2 FQGNSA. CDR3 size: 15 residues. The CDR3 coding sequence is TGTGCCAGCAGCTTAGAGGGGGCTCAATTTTACGAGCAGTACTTC. Protein: CASSLEGAQFYEQYF.

A few counts support this clonotype. The chain has TRBV2 and TRBJ2-1; tentatively, D is TRBD1 or TRBD2 (5 bases each). The CDR3 totals 9 residues. Germline CDR1 reads SNHLY; CDR2 reads FYNNEI. The V gene lost 8 bases and the J gene lost 9 bases, with 5 bases spanning the gap. The CDR3 loop reads CASGGEQFF. The CDR3 bases are TGTGCCAGCGGGGGTGAGCAGTTCTTC. The complete variable domain, with remaining parts taken from reference TRBV2 and TRBJ2-1, reads EPEVTQTPSHQVTQMGQEVILRCVPISNHLYFYWYRQILGQKVEFLVSFYNNEISEKSEIFDDQFSVERPDGSNFTLKIRSTKLEDSAMYFCASGGEQFFGPGTRLTVL.

This clonotype was recorded many times. V gene TRBV3-1 combines with J gene TRBJ2-1; tentatively, D is TRBD2 (5 bases). Per germline, CDR1 LGHDT and CDR2 YNNKEL (reference sequence). The CDR3 is 15 residues long. V lost 4 bases, J lost 9 bases, and 19 bases lay in between. The CDR3 DNA reads TGTGCCAGCAGCCGAAGCGACTATGTGTCCGTTGAGCAGTTCTTC. It yields the protein CASSRSDYVSVEQFF.

This clonotype was found many times. The chain joins TRBV13 to TRBJ2-1; no reliable D call. V shed 0 bases and J shed 9 bases, with 15 bases lying between them. The germline CDR1 and CDR2 sequences are PRHDT and FYEKMQ (reference sequence). The CDR3 runs 15 residues. This CDR3 reads CASSLGSTKPGEQFF. For the CDR3, the DNA is TGTGCCAGCAGCTTAGGGTCCACGAAACCGGGTGAGCAGTTCTTC.

This clonotype was seen at least ten times. This chain uses TRBV4-2 with TRBJ2-3, with TRBD2 as a possible D gene (6 bases). Germline V gene data show CDR1 as LGHNA and CDR2 as YNFKEQ. The CDR3 is 13 residues long. Trimming shortened V by 0 bases and J by 6 bases, and 7 bases separated the two germline ends. In DNA form, the CDR3 reads TGTGCCAGCAGCCAAGAGGCGGGGGATACGCAGTATTTT. Translating gives CASSQEAGDTQYF.

This clonotype has more than one count but fewer than ten. The chain links TRBV6-5 to TRBJ2-5; a possible D gene is TRBD1 (5 bases). The V and J ends lost 10 bases and 5 bases respectively, with 17 bases between them. The CDR3 runs 13 residues. Looked up from germline, CDR1 is MNHEY and CDR2 is SVGAGI. The CDR3, as DNA: TGTGCCACCAAAAGGGGTCGGTGGGAGACCCAGTACTTC. Translation: CATKRGRWETQYF.

This clonotype was found many times. This chain joins TRBV20-1 and TRBJ1-1, with D possibly matching TRBD1 (6 bases). Deletions cut 1 base from V and 6 bases from J, with 15 bases between. Germline CDR1 is DFQATT and CDR2 is SNEGSKA (reference sequence). The CDR3 contains 14 residues. In DNA, the CDR3 is TGCAGTGCTAGAGGGGGGGCCGGGTCGGCTGAAGCTTTCTTT. Its translation: CSARGGAGSAEAFF.

The rearrangement joins TRBV2 to TRBJ2-7; D is undetermined. CDR3 size: 12 residues. Trimming removed 10 bases from V and 1 base from J, with 11 bases in between. Germline V gene sequence: CDR1 SNHLY, CDR2 FYNNEI. The CDR3, as DNA: TGTGCCACCCGGGCAGAATCCTACGAGCAGTACTTC. Protein sequence: CATRAESYEQYF.

This clonotype has a handful of counts. CDR3 sequence (DNA): TGCAGTGCTAGAGATCGGGCAGGGGGAGGACCCCTCCACTTT. Protein: CSARDRAGGGPLHF. The chain links TRBV20-1 to TRBJ1-6; 7 bases agree with TRBD1. J gave up 12 bases and V 0 bases, and 8 bases lay outside the gene matches. CDR1 is DFQATT and CDR2 is SNEGSKA in the germline V gene (reference sequence). This CDR3 spans 14 amino acids.

This clonotype came up a few times. This sequence joins TRBV5-6 and TRBJ2-7; possible D gene TRBD2, 6 bases. CDR1 and CDR2 (germline): SGHDT, YYEEEE. CDR3 length equals 16 residues. Trimming took 0 bases from V and 1 from J, leaving 14 bases between them. For the CDR3, the DNA is TGTGCCAGCAGCTTGGAACTATCGGGGGATTCCTACGAGCAGTACTTC. Translation: CASSLELSGDSYEQYF.

This clonotype was counted between two and nine times. This rearrangement joins TRBV5-1 to TRBJ1-4; D gene ambiguous. The germline V gene encodes CDR1 SGHRS and CDR2 YFSETQ. The CDR3 totals 17 residues. Between the trimmed V and J ends, which lost 1 base and 4 bases, there was a span of 17 bases. The CDR3 nucleotides read TGCGCCAGCAGCTTGCTTGGGTCCTCGAACCGTAATGAAAAACTGTTTTTT. It translates to CASSLLGSSNRNEKLFF.

This clonotype has a count of ten or more. The chain joins TRBV7-2 to TRBJ2-3; the D gene is possibly TRBD2 (5 bases). This CDR3 has 14 residues. V was clipped by 2 bases and J by 2 bases, with 8 bases between them. Germline V gene sequence: CDR1 SGHTA, CDR2 FQGNSA. CDR3 sequence reads: CASSLRADTDTQYF. The CDR3 nucleotides are TGTGCCAGCAGCTTACGAGCGGACACAGATACGCAGTATTTT.

The V and J genes are TRBV29-1 and TRBJ2-4; D unresolved. There are 13 residues in the CDR3. CDR1 and CDR2 (germline): SQVTM, ANQGSEA. Trimming removed 4 bases from V and 2 bases from J, with 9 bases in between. The CDR3 DNA reads as TGCAGCGTTGCGGCGGTTTCCAAAAACATTCAGTACTTC. It translates to CSVAAVSKNIQYF.

This clonotype appeared many times. This chain links TRBV12-3 or TRBV12-4 with TRBJ2-7; 7 bases line up with TRBD1. V lost 6 bases and J lost 3; bases outside the gene matches: 2. This CDR3 region has 12 residues. CDR3 in amino acids: CASSRDSYEQYF. Written as DNA, the CDR3 is TGTGCCAGCAGCCGGGACAGCTACGAGCAGTACTTC.

This rearrangement joins TRBV12-3 or TRBV12-4 to TRBJ2-6; D is perhaps TRBD1 or TRBD2 (5 bases each). The V and J ends lost 6 bases and 4 bases respectively, with 19 bases between them. The CDR3 is 17 residues long. CDR3 DNA: TGTGCCAGCAGCCCCTTCGGGGCAGGACCCGGGGCCAACGTCCTGACTTTC. As protein: CASSPFGAGPGANVLTF.

This chain uses TRBV10-2 with TRBJ2-1; D might be TRBD1 or TRBD2, each matching 6 bases. This CDR3 spans 13 amino acids. Germline assignment: CDR1 WSHSY and CDR2 SAAADI. V lost 10 bases and J 8 bases, leaving 18 bases between the germline ends. The CDR3, as DNA: TGCGCCACCGGACTACCCGGGGGCTATGAGCAGTTCTTC. Its protein product is CATGLPGGYEQFF.

The gene calls are TRBV6-1 and TRBJ1-5, with no clear D. The CDR3 length is 12 residues. V lost 8 bases and J lost 4, with 9 bases in between. Germline assignment: CDR1 MNHNS and CDR2 SASEGT. The CDR3 region has the DNA TGTGCCAGCGCCCCGTTAAATCAGCCCCAGCATTTT. Translation gives CASAPLNQPQHF.

This clonotype has just a few counts. This sequence joins TRBV4-2 and TRBJ1-6; D is unclear. Trimming took 5 bases from V and 6 from J, leaving 8 bases between them. Germline-derived CDR1 and CDR2 are LGHNA and YNFKEQ. The CDR3 is 13 residues long. DNA for the CDR3: TGTGCCAGCAGCAAAAAGGTTAATTCACCCCTCCACTTT. Translating it yields CASSKKVNSPLHF.

Only a few counts were recorded for this clonotype. V and J are TRBV18 and TRBJ2-2; D is undetermined. CDR3 length equals 16 residues. V was shortened by 6 bases and J by 6 bases, with 20 bases between the two germline ends. Germline-derived CDR1 and CDR2 are KGHSH and LQKENI. The CDR3 DNA sequence: TGTGCCAGCTCTGAATCGGCGACCCCTCGGGCCGGGGAGCTGTTTTTT. It encodes CASSESATPRAGELFF. Complete variable domain (other parts from reference TRBV18 and TRBJ2-2): NAGVMQNPRHLVRRRGQEARLRCSPMKGHSHVYWYRQLPEEGLKFMVYLQKENIIDESGMPKERFSAEFPKEGPSILRIQQVVRGDSAAYFCASSESATPRAGELFFGEGSRLTVL.

The rearrangement joins TRBV2 to TRBJ2-5; maybe TRBD2 (6 bases). Germline CDR1 and CDR2: SNHLY and FYNNEI. The CDR3 contains 14 residues. The V end lost 6 bases, the J end lost 4 bases, and 15 bases lay between the germline ends. The CDR3 here is CASRDTGTGETQYF. The CDR3 DNA reads as TGTGCCAGCAGGGATACCGGGACTGGAGAGACCCAGTACTTC.

J is TRBJ2-3 and V is TRBV5-1; D is possibly TRBD2 (5 bases). V gave up 8 bases and J gave up 2 bases, with 12 bases separating them. Germline V gives CDR1 SGHRS, CDR2 YFSETQ. This CDR3 contains 13 residues. CDR3 protein: CASQRSPTDTQYF. The DNA for the CDR3 is TGCGCCAGTCAGCGGAGCCCCACAGATACGCAGTATTTT.

In its sample, this clonotype was seen a few times. V usage is TRBV29-1 and J usage is TRBJ2-7; no firm D call. The CDR3 totals 11 residues. The germline V gene has CDR1 SQVTM and CDR2 ANQGSEA. Trimming cost V 3 bases and J 7 bases, with 10 bases left between them. In nucleotides, the CDR3 is TGCAGCGTTGACTTGGGTCGGGAGCAGTACTTC. Translation gives CSVDLGREQYF.

This clonotype was observed a handful of times. The chain employs TRBV4-1 and TRBJ2-3, with TRBD2 identical over 8 bases. Germline trimming cut 1 base from V and 3 bases from J; bases unmatched to any gene: 12. The CDR3 contains 18 residues. CDR1 and CDR2 (germline): MGHRA, YSYEKL. As DNA, the CDR3 is TGCGCCAGCAGCCAAGGACCCTTAAGCGGGAGTGGAACAGATACGCAGTATTTT. Translating it yields CASSQGPLSGSGTDTQYF.